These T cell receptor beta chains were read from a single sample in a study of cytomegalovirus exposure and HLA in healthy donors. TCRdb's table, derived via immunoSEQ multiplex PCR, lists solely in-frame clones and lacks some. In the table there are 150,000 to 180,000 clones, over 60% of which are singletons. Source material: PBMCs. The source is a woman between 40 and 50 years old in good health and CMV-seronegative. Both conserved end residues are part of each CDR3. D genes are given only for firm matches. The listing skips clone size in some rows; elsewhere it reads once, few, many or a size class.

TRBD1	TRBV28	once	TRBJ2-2	TGTGCCAGCAGTCCCACGGGACAGGGGAGAACCGGGGAGCTGTTTTTT	CASSPTGQGRTGELFF
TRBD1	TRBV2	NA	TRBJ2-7	TGTGCCAGCAGTAACAGGGGTGGATACGAGCAGTACTTC	CASSNRGGYEQYF
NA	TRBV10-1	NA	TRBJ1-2	TGCGCCAGCAGTTCAGGTTACTCCTATGGCTACACCTTC	CASSSGYSYGYTF
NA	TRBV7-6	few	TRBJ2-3	TGTGCCAGCAGCTTAGGCCCCGGGACTCGAGATACGCAGTATTTT	CASSLGPGTRDTQYF
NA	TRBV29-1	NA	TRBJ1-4	TGCAGCGTTTCGGCGGGGGTCCTAAATGAAAAACTGTTTTTT	CSVSAGVLNEKLFF
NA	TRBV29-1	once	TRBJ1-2	TGCAGCGTTGATAGGCAGGGAAAGGGCTACACCTTC	CSVDRQGKGYTF
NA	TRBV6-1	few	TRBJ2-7	TGTGCCAGTATCGTCTCCTACGAGCAGTACTTC	CASIVSYEQYF
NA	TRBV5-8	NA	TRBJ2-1	TGTGCCAGCAGCTTCATGACAGGCCCCTGGGGGAATGAGCAGTTCTTC	CASSFMTGPWGNEQFF
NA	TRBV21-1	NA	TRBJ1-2	TGTGCCAGCAGTCCTCCAGGGCGTGGCTACACCTTC	CASSPPGRGYTF
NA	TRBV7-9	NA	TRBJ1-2	TGTGCCAGCAGCTTTGGTGAGGGCTACACCTTC	CASSFGEGYTF
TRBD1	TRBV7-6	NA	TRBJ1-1	TGTGCCAGCAGCCCGGGACAGTCCATGAACACTGAAGCTTTCTTT	CASSPGQSMNTEAFF
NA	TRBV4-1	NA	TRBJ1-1	TGCGCCAGCAGCCAAGTAACAACATACATGAACACTGAAGCTTTCTTT	CASSQVTTYMNTEAFF
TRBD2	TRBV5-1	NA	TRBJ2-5	TGCGCCAGCAGCGGTAGCGGGATCAGGGAGACCCAGTACTTC	CASSGSGIRETQYF
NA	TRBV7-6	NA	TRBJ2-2	TGTGCCAGCAGCTTAGGCGCGTCTACGAACACCGGGGAGCTGTTTTTT	CASSLGASTNTGELFF
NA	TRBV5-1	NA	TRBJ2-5	TGCGCCAGCAGCTCGGGGAGATCCCCCGGTGGGACCCAGTACTTC	CASSSGRSPGGTQYF
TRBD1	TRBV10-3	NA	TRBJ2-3	TGTGCCATCGGGTTGGGACAGGGGTCGATGAGGACAGATACGCAGTATTTT	CAIGLGQGSMRTDTQYF
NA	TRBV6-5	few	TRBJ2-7	TGTGCCAGCAGTTACTCTAGGGGAAACGAGCAGTACTTC	CASSYSRGNEQYF
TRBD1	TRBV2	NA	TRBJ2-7	TGTGCCAGCGGGGGACAGCCGCTTTACGAGCAGTACTTC	CASGGQPLYEQYF
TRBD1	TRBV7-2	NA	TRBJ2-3	TGTGCCAGCAGCTACGGTCCCGGGACAGGGATGGGCACAGATACGCAGTATTTT	CASSYGPGTGMGTDTQYF
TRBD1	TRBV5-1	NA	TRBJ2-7	TGCGCCAGCAGCCTCGGACAGGGTTCCTACGAGCAGTACTTC	CASSLGQGSYEQYF
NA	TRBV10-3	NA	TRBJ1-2	TGTGCCAGCCGCGGGGAAACAGGAGGTGGCTACACCTTC	CASRGETGGGYTF
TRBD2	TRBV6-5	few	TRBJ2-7	TGTGCCAGCAGTTTCGTCACGGCTAGCGGGAGAGACGAGCAGTACTTC	CASSFVTASGRDEQYF
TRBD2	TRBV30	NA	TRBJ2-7	TGTGCCGGATCTACTAGCGGATCCTACGAGCAGTACTTC	CAGSTSGSYEQYF
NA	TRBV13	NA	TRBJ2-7	TGTGCCAGCAGCTTAGGCCCCCTCGAGCAGTACTTC	CASSLGPLEQYF
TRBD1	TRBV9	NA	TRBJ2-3	TGTGCCAGCAGCCCGACCCCCGGGACAGCCTTCTATTTT	CASSPTPGTAFYF
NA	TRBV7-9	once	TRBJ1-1	TGTGCCAGCAGCTCCTTCGTGGGGCGGGAAACTGAAGCTTTCTTT	CASSSFVGRETEAFF
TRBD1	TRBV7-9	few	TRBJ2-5	TGTGCCAGCAGCGGCCGGGACAGGGGGCGTCAGCAGACCCAGTACTTC	CASSGRDRGRQQTQYF
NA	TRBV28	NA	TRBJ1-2	TGTGCCAGCAGTTTGAAGGGACTCGATGGCTACACCTTC	CASSLKGLDGYTF
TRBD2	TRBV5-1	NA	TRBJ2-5	TGCGCCAGCAGCATGGGACTAGCGGGGGAAGAGACCCAGTACTTC	CASSMGLAGEETQYF
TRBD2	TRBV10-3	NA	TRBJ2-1	TGTGCCATCAGTGAGTCCACTAGCGGGAGGATTAAGCAGTTCTTC	CAISESTSGRIKQFF
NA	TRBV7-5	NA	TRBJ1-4	TGTGCCAGAAGCTTTTCGGCTAGAACGGTTGAAAAACTGTTTTTT	CARSFSARTVEKLFF
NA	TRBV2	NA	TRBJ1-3	TGTGCCAGCAGTGAAGGGAGCAGGGCTGGAAACACCATATATTTT	CASSEGSRAGNTIYF
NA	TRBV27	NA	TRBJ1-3	TGTGCCAGCAGTTTGGCAGGTGGAAACACCATATATTTT	CASSLAGGNTIYF
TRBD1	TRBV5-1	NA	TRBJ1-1	TGCGCCAGCAGCAGAGGGGGGGACAGGGAAGCTTTCTTT	CASSRGGDREAFF
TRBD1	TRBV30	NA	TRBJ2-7	TGTGCCTGGCAAACAGGGGCCTCCTACGAGCAGTACTTC	CAWQTGASYEQYF
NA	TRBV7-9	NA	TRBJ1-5	TGTGCCAGCAGCGTAATGGTATCTGTTTACAGGAGCAATCAGCCCCAGCATTTT	CASSVMVSVYRSNQPQHF
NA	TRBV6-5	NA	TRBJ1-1	TGTGCCAGCAGCACAGGGTCAAACACTGAAGCTTTCTTT	CASSTGSNTEAFF
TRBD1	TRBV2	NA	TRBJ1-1	TGTGCCAGCAGTGGGGACAGGGTGGGCGGCACTGAAGCTTTCTTT	CASSGDRVGGTEAFF
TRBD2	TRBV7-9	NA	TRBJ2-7	TGTGCCAGCAGCTTAGCGGGAGGGGTCCCCGAGCAGTACTTC	CASSLAGGVPEQYF
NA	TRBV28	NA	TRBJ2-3	TGTGCCAGCAGCCTCTTTTGGCGGGTGCAGTATTTT	CASSLFWRVQYF
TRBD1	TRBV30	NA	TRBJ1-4	TGTGCCTGGAGCGTCCGCCGGGACAGGGGTGGTACTAATGAAAAACTGTTTTTT	CAWSVRRDRGGTNEKLFF
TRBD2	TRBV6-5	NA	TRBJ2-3	TGTGCCAGCTCGGGGGGAGTAGAGGCCCTCGTGCAGTATTTT	CASSGGVEALVQYF
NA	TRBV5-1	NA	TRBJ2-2	TGCGCCAGCAGAATGGAGGAGATCGGGGAGCTGTTTTTT	CASRMEEIGELFF
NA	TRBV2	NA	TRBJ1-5	TGTGCCAGCAGTGGTTATAGCAATCAGCCCCAGCATTTT	CASSGYSNQPQHF
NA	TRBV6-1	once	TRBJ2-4	TGTGCCAGCAGTGAAGTGGGAGCAGGAAACATTCAGTACTTC	CASSEVGAGNIQYF
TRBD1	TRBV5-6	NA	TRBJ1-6	TGTGCCAGCAGCCCCAGGGGGTCCAATTCACCCCTCCACTTT	CASSPRGSNSPLHF
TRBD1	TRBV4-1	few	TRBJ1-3	TGCGCCAGCAGCCAAGGACAGGGGGCGTCTGGAAACACCATATATTTT	CASSQGQGASGNTIYF
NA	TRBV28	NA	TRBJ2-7	TGTGCCAGCAGTTTAGACAGACCGTACGAGCAGTACTTC	CASSLDRPYEQYF
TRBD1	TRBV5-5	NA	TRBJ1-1	TGTGCCAGCAGCTTAGGGAAACAGGGGGCCAGCTACACTGAAGCTTTCTTT	CASSLGKQGASYTEAFF
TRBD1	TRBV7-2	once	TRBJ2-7	TGTGCCAGCAGCTCGATCCGGGACAGGGTGAAAGAGCAGTACTTC	CASSSIRDRVKEQYF
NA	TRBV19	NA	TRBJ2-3	TGTGCCAGTAGCCCGGGAGCGTCGGATACGCAGTATTTT	CASSPGASDTQYF